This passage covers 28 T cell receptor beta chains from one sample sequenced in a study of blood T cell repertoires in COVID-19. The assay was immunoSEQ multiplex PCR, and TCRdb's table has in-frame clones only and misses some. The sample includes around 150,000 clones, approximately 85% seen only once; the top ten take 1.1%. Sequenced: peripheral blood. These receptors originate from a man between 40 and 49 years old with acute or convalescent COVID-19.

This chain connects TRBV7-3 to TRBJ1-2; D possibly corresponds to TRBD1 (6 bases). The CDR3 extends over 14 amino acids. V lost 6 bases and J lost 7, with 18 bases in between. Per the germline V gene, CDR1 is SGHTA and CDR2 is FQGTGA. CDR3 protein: CASSPGTYSSGYTF. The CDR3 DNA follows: TGTGCCAGCAGTCCCGGGACATACTCGTCTGGCTACACCTTC.

The CDR3 protein is CANLLRDTKNEQFF. In DNA, the CDR3 is TGTGCCAACCTGCTCCGGGACACAAAAAATGAGCAGTTCTTC. The V and J genes are TRBV3-1 (or the pseudogene TRBV3-2) and TRBJ2-1; a weak D match, TRBD1 (6 bases). Trimming left V 10 bases short and J 7 bases short, with 20 bases between. In germline, CDR1 is LGHDT, CDR2 YNNKEL (reference sequence). The CDR3 is 14 residues long.

CDR3 in DNA: TGTGCCAGCAGCCGCGGGTCCTACGAGCAGTACTTC. It yields the protein CASSRGSYEQYF. The chain employs TRBV7-8 and TRBJ2-7; tentatively, D is TRBD2 (5 bases). CDR3 size: 12 residues. Germline V CDR1 and CDR2: SGHVS, FQNEAQ. V was cut by 5 bases and J by 1 base, with 6 bases left in between.

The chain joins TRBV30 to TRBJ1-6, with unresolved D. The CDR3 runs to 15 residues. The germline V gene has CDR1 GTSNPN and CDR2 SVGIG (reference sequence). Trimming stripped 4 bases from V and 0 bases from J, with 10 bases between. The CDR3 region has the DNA TGTGCCTGGACGCTATCGAGCTCCTATAATTCACCCCTCCACTTT. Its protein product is CAWTLSSSYNSPLHF. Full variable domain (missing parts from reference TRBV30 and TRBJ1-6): SQTIHQWPATLVQPVGSPLSLECTVEGTSNPNLYWYRQAAGRGLQLLFYSVGIGQISSEVPQNLSASRPQDRQFILSSKKLLLSDSGFYLCAWTLSSSYNSPLHFGNGTRLTVT.

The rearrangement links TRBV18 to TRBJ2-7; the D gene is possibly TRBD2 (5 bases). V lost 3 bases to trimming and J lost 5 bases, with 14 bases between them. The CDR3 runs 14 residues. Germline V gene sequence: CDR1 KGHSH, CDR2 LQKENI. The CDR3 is CASSPRPEADEQYF. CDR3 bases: TGTGCCAGCTCACCTAGACCCGAAGCGGACGAGCAGTACTTC.

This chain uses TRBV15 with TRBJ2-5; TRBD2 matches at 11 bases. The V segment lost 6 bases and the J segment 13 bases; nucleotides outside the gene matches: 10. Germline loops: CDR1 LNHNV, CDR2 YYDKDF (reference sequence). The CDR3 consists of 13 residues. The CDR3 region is CATSLTSGELRYF. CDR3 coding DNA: TGTGCCACCAGTCTGACTAGCGGGGAACTTCGGTACTTC.

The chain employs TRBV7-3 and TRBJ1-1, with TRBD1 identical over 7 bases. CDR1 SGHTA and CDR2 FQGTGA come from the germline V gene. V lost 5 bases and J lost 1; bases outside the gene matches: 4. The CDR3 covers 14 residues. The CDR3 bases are TGTGCCAGCAGCCGGGGGACAGCGAACACTGAAGCTTTCTTT. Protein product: CASSRGTANTEAFF.

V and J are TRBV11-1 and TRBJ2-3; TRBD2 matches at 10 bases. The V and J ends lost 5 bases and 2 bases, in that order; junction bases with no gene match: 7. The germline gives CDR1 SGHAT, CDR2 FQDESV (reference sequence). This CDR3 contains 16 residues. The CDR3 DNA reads TGTGCCAGCAGCCCCCTAGCGGGGGCGCTCACAGATACGCAGTATTTT. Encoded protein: CASSPLAGALTDTQYF.

CDR3 loop: CASSRKTSGGGSTTGNEQFF. The CDR3 coding sequence is TGTGCCAGCAGCCGAAAAACTAGCGGGGGAGGGTCTACTACTGGGAATGAGCAGTTCTTC. The chain carries TRBV4-2 and TRBJ2-1; 11 bases are a match to TRBD2. The germline V gene encodes CDR1 LGHNA and CDR2 YNFKEQ. CDR3 length equals 20 residues. The V gene end was trimmed by 4 bases and the J gene end by 7 bases; junction bases not matched to a gene: 21.

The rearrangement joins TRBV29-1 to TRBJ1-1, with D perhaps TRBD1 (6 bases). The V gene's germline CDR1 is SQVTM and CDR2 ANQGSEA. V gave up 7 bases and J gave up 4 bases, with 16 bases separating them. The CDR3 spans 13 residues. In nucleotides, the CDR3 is TGCAGCGCCCTGATTACACAGGGCACTGAAGCTTTCTTT. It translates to CSALITQGTEAFF.

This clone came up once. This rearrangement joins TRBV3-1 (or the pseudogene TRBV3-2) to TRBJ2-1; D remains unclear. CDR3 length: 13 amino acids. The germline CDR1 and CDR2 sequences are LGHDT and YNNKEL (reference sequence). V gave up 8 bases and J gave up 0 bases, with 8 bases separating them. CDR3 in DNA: TGTGCCAGCGGCGCGGACTCCTACAATGAGCAGTTCTTC. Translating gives CASGADSYNEQFF.

CDR3 nucleotides: TGTGCCAGCAGCTTAGATCTTCACGGGAGGTACGAGCAGTACTTC. The encoded protein is CASSLDLHGRYEQYF. J is TRBJ2-7 and V is TRBV11-2, with TRBD2 matching over 7 bases. Germline V gives CDR1 SGHAT, CDR2 FQNNGV. The CDR3 is 15 residues long. After removal of 0 bases from V and 4 bases from J, the junction contained 6 bases not matched to a gene.

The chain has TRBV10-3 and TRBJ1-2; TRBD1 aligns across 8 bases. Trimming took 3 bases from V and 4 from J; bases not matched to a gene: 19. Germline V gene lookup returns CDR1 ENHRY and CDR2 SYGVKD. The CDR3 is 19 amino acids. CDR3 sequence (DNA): TGTGCCATCAGTGATTCTGCCCGACGACGAGGACAGGGAATCTATGGCTACACCTTC. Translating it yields CAISDSARRRGQGIYGYTF.

The CDR3 DNA is TGTGCCAGCAGTTCAACAGGCGGGGGCTATGGCTACACCTTC. Amino acids: CASSSTGGGYGYTF. The chain links TRBV6-2 or TRBV6-3 to TRBJ1-2; tentative D call: TRBD1 (5 bases). CDR3 length: 14 residues. V dropped 4 bases and J dropped 4 bases, with 13 bases sitting between them. CDR1 is MNHEY, CDR2 SVGEGT, per germline.

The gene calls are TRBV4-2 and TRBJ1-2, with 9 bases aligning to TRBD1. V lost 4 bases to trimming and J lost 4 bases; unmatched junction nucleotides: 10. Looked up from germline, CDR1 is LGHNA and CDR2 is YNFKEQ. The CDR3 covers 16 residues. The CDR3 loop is CASSLTPGQGGYGYTF. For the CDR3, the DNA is TGTGCCAGCAGCCTAACTCCGGGACAGGGAGGCTATGGCTACACCTTC.

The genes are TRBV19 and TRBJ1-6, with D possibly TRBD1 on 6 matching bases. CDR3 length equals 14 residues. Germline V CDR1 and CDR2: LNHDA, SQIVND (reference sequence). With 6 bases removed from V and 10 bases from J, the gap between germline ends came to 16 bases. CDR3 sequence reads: CASSPDRFNSPLHF. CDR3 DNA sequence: TGTGCCAGTAGCCCAGACAGGTTTAACTCACCCCTCCACTTT.

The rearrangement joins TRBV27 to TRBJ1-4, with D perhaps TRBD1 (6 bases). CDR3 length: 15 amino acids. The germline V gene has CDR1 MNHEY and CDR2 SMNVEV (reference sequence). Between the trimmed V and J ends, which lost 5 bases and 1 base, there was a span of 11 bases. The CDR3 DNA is TGTGCCAGCAGTCAGGGGACAATAACTAATGAAAAACTGTTTTTT. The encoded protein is CASSQGTITNEKLFF.

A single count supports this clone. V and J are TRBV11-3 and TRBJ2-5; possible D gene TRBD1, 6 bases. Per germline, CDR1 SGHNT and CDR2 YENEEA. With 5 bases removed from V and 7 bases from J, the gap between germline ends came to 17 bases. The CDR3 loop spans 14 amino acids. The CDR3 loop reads CASSAGTSRGTQYF. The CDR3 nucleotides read TGTGCCAGCAGCGCCGGGACATCCCGGGGGACCCAGTACTTC. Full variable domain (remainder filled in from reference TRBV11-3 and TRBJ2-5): EAGVVQSPRYKIIEKKQPVAFWCNPISGHNTLYWYLQNLGQGPELLIRYENEEAVDDSQLPKDRFSAERLKGVDSTLKIQPAELGDSAVYLCASSAGTSRGTQYFGPGTRLLVL.

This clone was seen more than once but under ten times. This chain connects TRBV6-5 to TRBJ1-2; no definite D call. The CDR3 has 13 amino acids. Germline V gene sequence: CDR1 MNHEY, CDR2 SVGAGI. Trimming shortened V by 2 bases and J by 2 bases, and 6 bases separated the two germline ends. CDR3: CASSYERNYGYTF. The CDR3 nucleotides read TGTGCCAGCAGTTACGAGAGAAACTATGGCTACACCTTC.

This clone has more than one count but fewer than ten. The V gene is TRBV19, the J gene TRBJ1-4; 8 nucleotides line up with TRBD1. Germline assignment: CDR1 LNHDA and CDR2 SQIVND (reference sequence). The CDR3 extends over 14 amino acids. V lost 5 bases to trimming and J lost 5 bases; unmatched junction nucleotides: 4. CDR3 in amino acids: CASSRDRRNEKLFF. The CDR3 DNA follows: TGTGCCAGTAGTCGGGACAGGAGGAATGAAAAACTGTTTTTT.

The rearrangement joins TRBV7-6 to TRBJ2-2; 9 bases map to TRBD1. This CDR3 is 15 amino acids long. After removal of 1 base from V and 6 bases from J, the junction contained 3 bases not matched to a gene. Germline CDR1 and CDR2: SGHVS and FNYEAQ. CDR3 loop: CASSLGGQGAGELFF. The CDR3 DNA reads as TGTGCCAGCAGCTTAGGGGGACAGGGTGCCGGGGAGCTGTTTTTT. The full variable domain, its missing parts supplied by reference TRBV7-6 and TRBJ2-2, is GAGVSQSPRYKVTKRGQDVALRCDPISGHVSLYWYRQALGQGPEFLTYFNYEAQQDKSGLPNDRFSAERPEGSISTLTIQRTEQRDSAMYRCASSLGGQGAGELFFGEGSRLTVL.

DNA of the CDR3: TGTGCCAGCAGCTTGGGGAGGCGACAGGGTACCGGGGAGCTGTTTTTT. Amino acids: CASSLGRRQGTGELFF. This chain connects TRBV5-4 to TRBJ2-2; 7 bases line up with TRBD1. The CDR3 has 16 amino acids. V dropped 0 bases and J dropped 5; count of bases not matched to a gene: 7. Germline V CDR1 and CDR2: SGHNT, YYREEE (reference sequence).

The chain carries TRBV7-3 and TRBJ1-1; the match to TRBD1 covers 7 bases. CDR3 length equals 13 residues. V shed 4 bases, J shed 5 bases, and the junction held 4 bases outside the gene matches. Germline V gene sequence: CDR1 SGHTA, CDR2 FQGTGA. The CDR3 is CASSSTGKTEAFF. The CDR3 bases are TGTGCCAGCAGCTCGACAGGGAAAACTGAAGCTTTCTTT.

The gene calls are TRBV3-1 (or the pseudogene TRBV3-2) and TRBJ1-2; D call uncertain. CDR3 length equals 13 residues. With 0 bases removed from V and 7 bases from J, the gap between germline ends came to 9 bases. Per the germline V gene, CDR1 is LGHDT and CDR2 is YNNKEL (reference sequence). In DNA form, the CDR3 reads TGTGCCAGCAGCCAAGAAAAAGAGGCTGGCTACACCTTC. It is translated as CASSQEKEAGYTF.

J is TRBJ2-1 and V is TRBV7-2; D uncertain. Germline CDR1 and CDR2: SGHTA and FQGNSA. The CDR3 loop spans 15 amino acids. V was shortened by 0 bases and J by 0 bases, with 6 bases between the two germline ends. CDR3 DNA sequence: TGTGCCAGCAGCTTAGCGACAACCTCCTACAATGAGCAGTTCTTC. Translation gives CASSLATTSYNEQFF.

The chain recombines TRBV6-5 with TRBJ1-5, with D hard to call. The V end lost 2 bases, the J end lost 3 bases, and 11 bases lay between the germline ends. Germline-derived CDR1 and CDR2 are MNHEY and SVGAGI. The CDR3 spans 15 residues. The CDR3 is CASSYGDIYNQPQHF. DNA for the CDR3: TGTGCCAGCAGTTACGGCGACATTTACAATCAGCCCCAGCATTTT.

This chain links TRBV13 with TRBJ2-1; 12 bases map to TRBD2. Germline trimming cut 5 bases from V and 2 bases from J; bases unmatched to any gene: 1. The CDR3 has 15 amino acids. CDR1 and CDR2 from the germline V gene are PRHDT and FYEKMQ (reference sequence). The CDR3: CASSTSGGTYNEQFF. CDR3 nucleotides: TGTGCCAGCAGCACTAGCGGGGGGACCTACAATGAGCAGTTCTTC.

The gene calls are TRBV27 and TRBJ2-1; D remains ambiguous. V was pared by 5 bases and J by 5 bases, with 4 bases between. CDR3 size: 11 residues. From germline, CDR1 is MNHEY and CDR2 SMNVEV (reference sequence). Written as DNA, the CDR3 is TGTGCCAGCAGTCTCCACAATGAGCAGTTCTTC. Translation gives CASSLHNEQFF.